This T cell receptor (beta chain) was sequenced during a study of blood T cell repertoires in COVID-19. Sequencing used immunoSEQ multiplex PCR; TCRdb keeps in-frame clones, though not all of them. This sample yields 150,000 or so clones, of which around 78% are seen a single time; more than 3.5% belongs to the top ten. V was cut by 3 bases and J by 5 bases, with 20 bases left in between. Germline V lookup: CDR1 ENHRY, CDR2 SYGVKD. The CDR3 runs to 17 residues. The sequence was obtained from an elderly woman with active or convalescent COVID-19. The specimen sequenced was peripheral blood. The chain has TRBV10-3 and TRBJ2-1; D perhaps matches TRBD2 (6 bases). The CDR3 spells CAISDGNWDGRNNEQFF. The DNA for the CDR3 is TGTGCCATCAGTGACGGTAACTGGGACGGGAGAAACAATGAGCAGTTCTTC.